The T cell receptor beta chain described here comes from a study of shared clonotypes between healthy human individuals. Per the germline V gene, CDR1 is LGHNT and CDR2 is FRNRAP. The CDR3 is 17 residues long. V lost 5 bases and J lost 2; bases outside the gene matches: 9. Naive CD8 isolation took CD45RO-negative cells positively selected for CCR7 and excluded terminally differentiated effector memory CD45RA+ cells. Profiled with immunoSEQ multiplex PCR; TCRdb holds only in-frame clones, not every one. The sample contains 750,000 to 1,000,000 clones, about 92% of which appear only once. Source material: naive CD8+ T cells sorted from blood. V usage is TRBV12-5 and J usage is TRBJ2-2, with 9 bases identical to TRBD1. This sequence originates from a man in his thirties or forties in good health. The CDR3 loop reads CASGVHRTGENTGELFF. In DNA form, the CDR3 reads TGTGCTAGTGGTGTCCACCGGACAGGGGAAAACACCGGGGAGCTGTTTTTT. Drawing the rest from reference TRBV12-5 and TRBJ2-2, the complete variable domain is DARVTQTPRHKVTEMGQEVTMRCQPILGHNTVFWYRQTMMQGLELLAYFRNRAPLDDSGMPKDRFSAEMPDATLATLKIQPSEPRDSAVYFCASGVHRTGENTGELFFGEGSRLTVL.